The 27 T cell receptor beta chains presented below share a single source sample, sequenced in a study of blood T cells in healthy people across ages. The use of a sample-barcoded 5' primer and a J-beta primer mix characterized a second PCR of 7 to 11 cycles. TCRdb reanalysed the 5' RACE reads using MiXCR and keeps one entry per CDR3 protein. The sample has 580,000 or so distinct CDR3 sequences, about 45% seen once; the top ten hold roughly 24%. The sequenced material came from blood. These receptors all come from a man older than 75 in good health.

This clonotype was counted many times. DNA of the CDR3: TGTGCCAGCAGCTTTGGCGCTAGCGGGAGGGCAGATACGCAGTATTTT. As protein: CASSFGASGRADTQYF. This chain joins TRBV7-9 and TRBJ2-3; 12 bases match TRBD2. The CDR3 is 16 amino acids. The junction had 5 bases not matched to a gene; V was cut back by 3 bases and J by 4 bases. From germline, CDR1 is SEHNR and CDR2 FQNEAQ (reference sequence). Drawing the rest from reference TRBV7-9 and TRBJ2-3, the complete variable domain is DTGVSQNPRHKITKRGQNVTFRCDPISEHNRLYWYRQTLGQGPEFLTYFQNEAQLEKSRLLSDRFSAERPKGSFSTLEIQRTEQGDSAMYLCASSFGASGRADTQYFGPGTRLTVL.

The CDR3 sequence is CASSLVGGGSPLHF. The CDR3 DNA reads as TGTGCCAGCAGCTTAGTAGGGGGGGGCTCACCCCTCCACTTT. The chain is built from TRBV7-9 and TRBJ1-6; D might be TRBD1 (6 bases). Germline assignment: CDR1 SEHNR and CDR2 FQNEAQ (reference sequence). This CDR3 has 14 amino acids. V lost 1 base and J lost 10, with 11 bases in between.

The J gene is TRBJ1-1, the V gene TRBV9; D gene uncertain. The length of the CDR3 is 15 residues. Germline V CDR1 and CDR2: SGDLS, YYNGEE. The V end lost 0 bases, the J end lost 4 bases, and 13 bases lay between the germline ends. The chain's CDR3 is CASSVVPGEVTEAFF. CDR3 bases: TGTGCCAGCAGCGTAGTTCCCGGGGAGGTCACTGAAGCTTTCTTT.

Comments on this clonotype: Sequence at one end of the junction differs from germline and may be a read error. The V and J genes are TRBV7-9 and TRBJ1-2, with a possible D match to TRBD1 (6 bases). Per the germline V gene, CDR1 is SEHNR and CDR2 is FQNEAQ (reference sequence). This CDR3 comprises 15 residues. This chain's CDR3 is CASSQSNARDNGYIF. The CDR3, as DNA: TGTGCCAGCAGCCAAAGTAACGCCCGGGACAATGGCTACATCTTC.

This clonotype was detected once. The V gene is TRBV10-3, the J gene TRBJ2-7; 9 nucleotides match TRBD2. Trimming removed 6 bases from V and 1 base from J; junction bases left unmatched: 10. The germline V gene encodes CDR1 ENHRY and CDR2 SYGVKD. The length of the CDR3 is 16 residues. For the CDR3, the DNA is TGTGCCATCAGCGGGGGACAAGCGGGAGGTTCCTACGAGCAGTACTTC. Translating gives CAISGGQAGGSYEQYF.

The chain carries TRBV12-5 and TRBJ1-6; D remains ambiguous. Germline values: CDR1 LGHNT, CDR2 FRNRAP. There are 15 residues in the CDR3. V dropped 5 bases and J dropped 6 bases, with 14 bases sitting between them. CDR3 nucleotide sequence: TGTGCTAGTGGTCAAGATAGCATGGGTAATTCACCCCTCCACTTT. It codes for CASGQDSMGNSPLHF.

This chain links TRBV6-6 with TRBJ1-2; 10 positions match TRBD1. Germline CDR1 MNHNY, CDR2 SVGAGI (reference sequence). Losses at the gene ends were 4 bases for V and 5 bases for J; bases not matched to a gene: 13. This CDR3 is built from 17 residues. The CDR3 is CASSSTTGTGDDYGYTF. The CDR3 nucleotides read TGTGCCAGCAGTTCTACAACCGGGACAGGGGATGATTATGGCTACACCTTC.

This clonotype showed up just a few times. This chain uses TRBV7-9 with TRBJ1-5; the match to TRBD1 covers 8 bases. The J segment lost 4 bases and the V segment lost 2 bases, leaving 4 bases of the junction unmatched. Germline V gene sequence: CDR1 SEHNR, CDR2 FQNEAQ (reference sequence). This CDR3 is built from 15 residues. The CDR3 DNA follows: TGTGCCAGCAGCTTATCAGGGGGCCTTAATCAGCCCCAGCATTTT. It translates to CASSLSGGLNQPQHF.

J is TRBJ1-1 and V is TRBV6-5; TRBD1 is a possible D gene (5 bases). This CDR3 has 12 amino acids. V gave up 5 bases and J gave up 10 bases, with 14 bases separating them. The germline V gene encodes CDR1 MNHEY and CDR2 SVGAGI. CDR3 protein: CASSAGAGGAFF. For the CDR3, the DNA is TGTGCCAGCAGTGCCGGGGCAGGTGGAGCTTTCTTT.

This chain connects TRBV12-5 to TRBJ2-7, with a tentative D call TRBD2 (6 bases). The assigned J gene may be wrong: the sequence end matches TRBJ2-5 better. The germline CDR1 and CDR2 sequences are LGHNT and FRNRAP. The CDR3 consists of 12 residues. The CDR3 DNA reads TGTGCTAGTGCGGGGGTGCAGGAGACCCAGTACTTC. It yields the protein CASAGVQETQYF.

As DNA, the CDR3 is TGCAGCGTGGGAGTGGGGAGTAGAGGCTACACCTTC. Encoded protein: CSVGVGSRGYTF. V is TRBV29-1 and J is TRBJ1-2; no clear D. From germline, CDR1 is SQVTM and CDR2 ANQGSEA. CDR3 length equals 12 residues. The V end was cut by 6 bases, the J end by 8 bases, with 16 bases between.

In this sample, this clonotype turned up a few times. The CDR3 DNA reads as TGTGCCAACACCTTACAAGGGACGACCCATGGCTACACCTTC. Translation: CANTLQGTTHGYTF. This chain connects TRBV13 to TRBJ1-2; TRBD1 is a possible D gene (5 bases). V was cut by 10 bases and J by 6 bases, with 21 bases left in between. This CDR3 is built from 14 residues. CDR1 PRHDT and CDR2 FYEKMQ come from the germline V gene (reference sequence). The full variable domain, with the rest looked up from reference TRBV13 and TRBJ1-2, is AAGVIQSPRHLIKEKRETATLKCYPIPRHDTVYWYQQGPGQDPQFLISFYEKMQSDKGSIPDRFSAQQFSDYHSELNMSSLELGDSALYFCANTLQGTTHGYTFGSGTRLTVV.

The chain couples TRBV5-8 to TRBJ1-2, with a tentative D call TRBD1 (5 bases). The CDR3 length is 15 residues. Per germline, CDR1 SGHTS and CDR2 YDEGEE. Trimming took 0 bases from V and 6 from J, leaving 15 bases between them. CDR3 in DNA: TGTGCCAGCAGCTTGGGGGACGGATACTTCAATGGCTACACCTTC. As protein: CASSLGDGYFNGYTF.

This chain joins TRBV12-3 or TRBV12-4 and TRBJ1-4; no clear D. The V end was cut by 6 bases, the J end by 8 bases, with 7 bases between. The CDR3 loop spans 11 amino acids. The CDR3 nucleotides are TGTGCCAGCAGGCAGCGGGAAAAACTGTTTTTT. The encoded protein is CASRQREKLFF.

The CDR3 here is CASSAGVGYSGNTIYF. DNA for the CDR3: TGTGCCAGCAGCGCCGGAGTCGGATACTCTGGAAACACCATATATTTT. The gene calls are TRBV9 and TRBJ1-3, with D unresolved. The germline V gene has CDR1 SGDLS and CDR2 YYNGEE. This CDR3 contains 16 residues. The V end was cut by 3 bases, the J end by 0 bases, with 13 bases between.

The chain recombines TRBV12-3 or TRBV12-4 with TRBJ2-5; D might be TRBD2 (6 bases). The length of the CDR3 is 18 residues. Trimming stripped 4 bases from V and 2 bases from J, with 23 bases between. The CDR3 reads CASSSLRRGDSKQETQYF. The DNA of the CDR3 is TGTGCCAGCAGTTCCCTGCGGAGGGGCGATTCAAAACAAGAGACCCAGTACTTC.

This clonotype was counted many times. The genes are TRBV29-1 and TRBJ2-3; the D is unclear. The CDR3 contains 14 residues. V dropped 8 bases and J dropped 1 base, with 16 bases sitting between them. CDR1 and CDR2 from the germline V gene are SQVTM and ANQGSEA. The DNA of the CDR3 is TGCAGCCTCATCCGACCCGTGGGCACAGATACGCAGTATTTT. This sequence encodes CSLIRPVGTDTQYF.

This rearrangement joins TRBV29-1 to TRBJ1-2; D is uncertain. The CDR3 extends over 11 amino acids. Trimming took off 7 bases at V and 8 bases at J, with 14 bases between the two ends. Looked up from germline, CDR1 is SQVTM and CDR2 is ANQGSEA. CDR3 nucleotides: TGCAGCGGGGCCCAGGTTAGCGGCTACACCTTC. It encodes CSGAQVSGYTF.

The chain uses TRBV21-1 and TRBJ1-6. TRBV21-1 constitutes a pseudogene. CDR3 size: 13 residues. The CDR3 coding sequence is TGTGCCAGCAAGGGGGAGGGCGAGTCACCCCTCCACTTT. Protein: CASKGEGESPLHF.

This clonotype occurred a few times. The chain joins TRBV7-2 to TRBJ2-1; D call uncertain. The V end was cut by 8 bases, the J end by 15 bases, with 35 bases between. The CDR3 spans 17 residues. Germline loops: CDR1 SGHTA, CDR2 FQGNSA. The CDR3 sequence is CASSLPPSYVRRFLPFF. For the CDR3, the DNA is TGTGCCAGCTCCCTACCCCCCAGCTATGTCAGGAGATTTCTTCCGTTCTTC.

This clonotype was seen repeatedly, ten times or more. This chain links TRBV6-6 with TRBJ1-5, with a possible D match to TRBD1 (5 bases). Per the germline V gene, CDR1 is MNHNY and CDR2 is SVGAGI (reference sequence). V was pared by 2 bases and J by 0 bases, with 14 bases between. CDR3 length: 17 residues. The CDR3 region is CASSYHPSDTSNQPQHF. The DNA of the CDR3 is TGTGCCAGCAGTTACCACCCCTCGGACACTAGCAATCAGCCCCAGCATTTT.

J is TRBJ2-7 and V is TRBV24-1, with 10 bases fitting TRBD1. Trimming removed 2 bases from V and 4 bases from J; junction bases left unmatched: 4. There are 15 residues in the CDR3. CDR1 is KGHDR and CDR2 is SFDVKD in the germline V gene. The CDR3 nucleotides read TGTGCCACCAGTGATTCCGGGACAGGGGTGTACGAGCAGTACTTC. Its translation: CATSDSGTGVYEQYF.

The chain employs TRBV20-1 and TRBJ2-4; D not resolved. The germline V gene encodes CDR1 DFQATT and CDR2 SNEGSKA (reference sequence). The CDR3 spans 14 residues. Trimming cost V 3 bases and J 0 bases, with 9 bases left between them. CDR3: CSASQFLAKNIQYF. CDR3 nucleotide sequence: TGCAGTGCTAGTCAGTTTCTAGCCAAAAACATTCAGTACTTC.

This clonotype was counted a few times. This sequence joins TRBV28 and TRBJ2-7; D uncertain. V was clipped by 6 bases and J by 1 base, with 13 bases between them. The CDR3 is 14 residues long. CDR1 is MDHEN, CDR2 SYDVKM, per germline. CDR3 residues: CASSPRAPSYEQYF. The CDR3 coding sequence is TGTGCCAGCAGCCCTCGGGCGCCGTCCTACGAGCAGTACTTC. The whole variable domain, remainder taken from reference TRBV28 and TRBJ2-7, is DVKVTQSSRYLVKRTGEKVFLECVQDMDHENMFWYRQDPGLGLRLIYFSYDVKMKEKGDIPEGYSVSREKKERFSLILESASTNQTSMYLCASSPRAPSYEQYFGPGTRLTVT.

Points on this clonotype: The junction and the germline gene differ at one end; a read error may be behind it. The CDR3 nucleotides are TGTGTCAGCAGCTTAGGAGGCCCTGTTGAGCAGTACTTC. Amino acids: CVSSLGGPVEQYF. The chain recombines TRBV7-9 with TRBJ2-7; D perhaps matches TRBD2 (5 bases). CDR1 is SEHNR and CDR2 is FQNEAQ in the germline V gene (reference sequence). The CDR3 runs to 13 residues.

This clonotype was detected only a few times. The CDR3 here is CASSLLISGANEQFF. CDR3 nucleotide sequence: TGTGCCAGCAGCTTATTGATAAGCGGAGCAAATGAGCAGTTCTTC. This chain uses TRBV11-2 with TRBJ2-1, with D perhaps TRBD2 (5 bases). Germline loops: CDR1 SGHAT, CDR2 FQNNGV. V dropped 2 bases and J dropped 7 bases, with 15 bases sitting between them. The CDR3 has 15 amino acids.

V and J are TRBV11-1 and TRBJ2-5, with 7 bases identical to TRBD1. The CDR3 sequence is 15 residues long. Looked up from germline, CDR1 is SGHAT and CDR2 is FQDESV (reference sequence). Trimming took 5 bases from V and 4 from J; bases not matched to a gene: 10. The CDR3 DNA is TGTGCCAGCAGCCAGAACAGGGGTAGTGGAGAGACCCAGTACTTC. Translation gives CASSQNRGSGETQYF.